This T cell receptor beta chain appears in the sequencing data of a study of blood T cell repertoires in COVID-19. About the research overall: COVID-19 samples from acute and convalescent phases originated in the United States, Italy and Spain. Nucleic acid was either cDNA or gDNA, and it came from T cells, B-cell-depleted T cells, or PBMCs.

In this sample, this clone turned up once. Methods used by the authors: By means of reference gene primer amplification, nucleated cell counts were estimated. Repertoires were generated with immunoSEQ multiplex PCR, while TCRdb's copy carries only in-frame clones and drops some. The V and J calls and clone size are taken from that table; D and trimming were inferred from the DNA. The data contain approximately 75,000 clones, roughly four fifths of them singletons. The TCR comes from a woman aged 80 or over with acute or convalescent COVID-19. The sequenced sample was peripheral blood.

CDR3 sequence: CASSRDRGFEKLFF. The CDR3 nucleotides are TGCGCCAGCAGCAGGGACAGGGGGTTTGAAAAACTGTTTTTT. The chain is built from TRBV5-1 and TRBJ1-4; 11 nucleotides agree with TRBD1. The germline V gene encodes CDR1 SGHRS and CDR2 YFSETQ. With V trimmed by 4 bases and J by 7 bases, 3 bases remained unmatched. This CDR3 has 14 amino acids.